This T cell receptor beta chain was recovered during a study of T cells in Graves' hyperthyroidism and ophthalmopathy (dated by TCRdb to the late 2010s). In the study overall: Peripheral blood samples were taken at initial diagnosis, before any treatment was given. Once sampling was done, hyperthyroidism patients were given methimazole at a starting dose of 30 mg daily, whereas ophthalmopathy patients were given high-dose intravenous methylprednisolone. An independent validation cohort of 18 to 20 hyperthyroidism patients and 17 patients who later progressed to ophthalmopathy tested prospective prediction of ophthalmopathy. A discovery cohort of about a hundred patients, 43 with Graves' ophthalmopathy and approximately 55 with stable Graves' hyperthyroidism, was used to find distinguishing TCR V-J signatures. The 100 discovery patients were randomly split 7:3 into training and test sets. According to the paper, TCR Vbeta CDR3 sequencing was carried out on approximately 140 peripheral blood samples, which came from more than 40 ophthalmopathy, under 80 hyperthyroidism and 17 progressor patients. The study also compared thyroid tissue and blood T-cell repertoires from about six Graves' hyperthyroidism patients. General study outcomes and caveats: No statistical method was used to set the sample size in advance, and investigators knew the group allocation. Most expanded thyroid clonotypes (frequency above 0.001) were also found in blood, which suggests that blood repertoires may mirror thyroid immune responses. Ophthalmopathy was separated from stable hyperthyroidism by a 13 V-J signature model, with over 85% sensitivity and just over 81% specificity obtained in cross-validation and 80%/75% obtained in testing. During validation, the model predicted progression to ophthalmopathy a median of approximately 6 months ahead of onset, with almost 71% sensitivity and roughly 72% specificity.

Amplification of TCR beta CDR3 regions was carried out from RNA transcripts. The first round of RT-PCR for the TCR CDR3 was performed with the HTBI primer set and the Qiagen OneStep RT-PCR kit. The libraries were constructed in a second round of multiplex PCR and then size-selected and purified. The libraries were sequenced on an Illumina HiSeq2000 using paired-end 100 bp reads. The paper's data handling went like this. Raw data were processed with SOAPnuke, discarding reads with adapters, uncalled bases, mean Phred below 15, or no exact constant-primer or identifier match. COPE v1.2.5 was used to merge high-quality paired reads, and clonotypes were defined as unique nucleotide sequences. MiTCR v1.1 was used to align the clonotypes against IMGT TRBV, TRBD and TRBJ reference segments. Only V-J combinations with frequency above 0.0001, covering 99% to 99.2% of repertoires, were analysed. The TCS score was defined as the ratio of F50 (clonal expansion) to E x V (chaos), calculated using BLOSUM62-based TCRdist between CDR3 peptides within each V-J. Welch's t-statistics and random forest reduced around 510 V-J features to 13, which were used in a naive Bayes classifier (R e1071). TCRdb reran the public reads through fastp at Q25 and MiXCR, keeping productive beta chains. Rows merge per CDR3 protein into single entries with the most common DNA and genes. The V and J calls, along with clone size, are taken from TCRdb and not from the paper's own processing. Recorded for this sample are around 700,000 distinct CDR3 sequences; roughly a sixth of them occurred a single time. The top ten constitute over 15% of the sample.

V lost 2 bases and J lost 8 bases; the stretch between them is 15 bases long. The CDR3 contains 14 residues, cysteine and phenylalanine counted. Only the CDR3 region is kept as DNA, spanning 42 bases read in frame from base 1. Looking up the germline V gene yields CDR1 MNHEY and CDR2 SVGAGI. Hyperthyroidism patients were newly diagnosed, had a disease duration of under 2 months, and were aged 18 to 65 years. Any patient with an uncontrolled infection, another autoimmune disease, pregnancy or lactation was excluded. Diagnoses relied on clinical symptoms, serum thyroxine and TRAb, thyroid ultrasound and orbital computed tomography. For progressor patients, blood was drawn at the first diagnosis of hyperthyroidism, before any ophthalmopathy symptoms had appeared. PBMCs were isolated from 7.5 to 10 ml of fresh peripheral blood by Ficoll-Paque density gradient centrifugation. Patients classed as progressors first received a Graves' hyperthyroidism diagnosis and then went on to develop ophthalmopathy during follow-up. Total RNA was extracted with Trizol reagent, and quality was checked on an Agilent 2100 Bioanalyzer.

In the case of this clonotype: Its antigen remains undetermined. No qualities accompany the bases; no much larger clone lies one base away.

Sequenced sample: blood. The chain is encoded by TRBV6-5 joined to TRBJ1-2; TRBD1 is perhaps the D gene, given 5 matching bases. The sequence was obtained from a woman aged 45-65 years with Graves' hyperthyroidism that later progressed to Graves' ophthalmopathy. The CDR3 protein: CASSYGGNWAGYTF. The nucleotide sequence reads TGTGCCAGCAGTTACGGGGGAAACTGGGCCGGCTACACCTTC.